Presented here are 24 T cell receptor beta chains from one specimen sequenced in a study of blood T cell repertoires in COVID-19. The repertoire was sequenced with immunoSEQ multiplex PCR; TCRdb's copy has only in-frame clones and lacks some. The data show fewer than 100,000 clones, over 75% seen once. Material for sequencing was peripheral blood. Receptors originate from a man between 60 and 70 years old with acute or convalescent COVID-19.

The J gene is TRBJ2-7, the V gene TRBV3-1 (or the pseudogene TRBV3-2); 8 positions agree with TRBD1. CDR1 LGHDT and CDR2 YNNKEL come from the germline V gene (reference sequence). Germline trimming cut 1 base from V and 2 bases from J; bases unmatched to any gene: 4. This CDR3 is 15 amino acids long. CDR3 DNA sequence: TGTGCCAGCAGCCAAGGACCACAGGGGGCCTACGAGCAGTACTTC. Protein sequence: CASSQGPQGAYEQYF.

The V and J genes are TRBV19 and TRBJ1-1; D may be TRBD1 (6 bases). The CDR3 loop spans 17 amino acids. Trimming pared 6 bases from V and 2 bases from J, leaving 22 bases between. Germline V gene lookup returns CDR1 LNHDA and CDR2 SQIVND (reference sequence). DNA of the CDR3: TGTGCCAGTAGGCTTTTAACGAAAGGGGGGGGAAACACTGAAGCTTTCTTT. Translation gives CASRLLTKGGGNTEAFF.

The chain couples TRBV3-1 (or the pseudogene TRBV3-2) to TRBJ1-1; TRBD1 is a possible D gene (5 bases). The CDR3 sequence is 15 residues long. The germline CDR1 and CDR2 sequences are LGHDT and YNNKEL (reference sequence). V lost 3 bases and J 1 base, leaving 12 bases between the germline ends. The CDR3 is CASSHPAQGNTEAFF. CDR3 nucleotide sequence: TGTGCCAGCAGCCACCCGGCTCAGGGGAACACTGAAGCTTTCTTT.

This clone was detected only a few times. The J gene is TRBJ2-7, the V gene TRBV3-1 (or the pseudogene TRBV3-2); TRBD2 aligns across 13 bases. Germline CDR1 and CDR2: LGHDT and YNNKEL (reference sequence). The CDR3 runs 17 residues. V shed 4 bases and J 5 bases; nucleotides not matched to a gene: 11. CDR3 sequence (DNA): TGTGCCAGCAGCCCCACTAGGACTAGCGGGAGAAGAAACGAGCAGTACTTC. Translation gives CASSPTRTSGRRNEQYF.

The V gene is TRBV7-2, the J gene TRBJ2-2, with 7 bases lining up with TRBD2. The CDR3 length is 15 residues. CDR1 is SGHTA, CDR2 FQGNSA, per germline. Trimming removed 6 bases from V and 2 bases from J; junction bases left unmatched: 6. The chain's CDR3 is CASRSGLSNTGELFF. The CDR3 bases are TGTGCCAGCAGATCGGGACTATCTAACACCGGGGAGCTGTTTTTT.

V and J are TRBV7-6 and TRBJ2-7; TRBD2 agrees at 8 bases. The CDR3 is 15 amino acids. Germline-derived CDR1 and CDR2 are SGHVS and FNYEAQ. The trim removed 2 bases at V and 4 bases at J, leaving 7 bases unmatched. CDR3 in DNA: TGTGCCAGCAGCTTATTTGGCGGGGGGACGTACGAGCAGTACTTC. Translated, it gives CASSLFGGGTYEQYF.

The rearrangement joins TRBV5-8 to TRBJ2-1; D perhaps matches TRBD2 (5 bases). V lost 1 base and J lost 2, with 10 bases in between. The CDR3 covers 15 residues. In germline, CDR1 is SGHTS, CDR2 YDEGEE. The CDR3 reads CASSLRESAYNEQFF. The CDR3 DNA is TGTGCCAGCAGCTTGAGGGAGTCCGCCTACAATGAGCAGTTCTTC.

The chain joins TRBV6-4 to TRBJ2-2, with a tentative D call TRBD1 (6 bases). Trimming removed 4 bases at V and 0 bases at J, with 12 bases between. There are 16 residues in the CDR3. The germline CDR1 and CDR2 sequences are MRHNA and SNTAGT. CDR3 sequence: CASSAQGPPNTGELFF. For the CDR3, the DNA is TGTGCCAGCAGTGCCCAGGGGCCTCCGAACACCGGGGAGCTGTTTTTT.

The table lists this clone with a count of one. The V gene is TRBV25-1, the J gene TRBJ2-5; TRBD1 aligns across 8 bases. Germline CDR1 is MGHDK and CDR2 is SYGVNS. This CDR3 has 16 amino acids. Unmatched junction bases numbered 12, after V lost 4 bases and J lost 5 bases. The CDR3 is CASSAPQGALGETQYF. For the CDR3, the DNA is TGTGCCAGCAGTGCCCCCCAGGGGGCGCTGGGGGAGACCCAGTACTTC.

The rearrangement links TRBV29-1 to TRBJ1-1; 8 positions agree with TRBD1. The CDR3 totals 13 residues. Germline-derived CDR1 and CDR2 are SQVTM and ANQGSEA. Trimming took 4 bases from V and 4 from J; bases not matched to a gene: 5. CDR3 coding DNA: TGCAGCGTTGGAATCGGACAGGGCACTGAAGCTTTCTTT. Translating gives CSVGIGQGTEAFF. Drawing the rest from reference TRBV29-1 and TRBJ1-1, the complete variable domain is SAVISQKPSRDICQRGTSLTIQCQVDSQVTMMFWYRQQPGQSLTLIATANQGSEATYESGFVIDKFPISRPNLTFSTLTVSNMSPEDSSIYLCSVGIGQGTEAFFGQGTRLTVV.

This clone came up a few times. The V call is TRBV9, the J call TRBJ1-5; D is unclear. Germline CDR1 reads SGDLS; CDR2 reads YYNGEE. The V gene lost 6 bases and the J gene lost 0 bases, with 10 bases spanning the gap. The CDR3 sequence is 14 residues long. DNA of the CDR3: TGTGCCAGCACCCTGAGGGTTAGCAATCAGCCCCAGCATTTT. Protein product: CASTLRVSNQPQHF.

The genes are TRBV3-1 (or the pseudogene TRBV3-2) and TRBJ2-3; D gene uncertain. V was shortened by 4 bases and J by 5 bases, with 19 bases between the two germline ends. The CDR3 is 16 residues long. CDR1 LGHDT and CDR2 YNNKEL come from the germline V gene (reference sequence). The CDR3 bases are TGTGCCAGCAGCCTATTGACTCAATCCCTCGAAGATACGCAGTATTTT. This translates into CASSLLTQSLEDTQYF.

This chain uses TRBV5-1 with TRBJ1-2; D is possibly TRBD1 (6 bases). This CDR3 has 15 residues. CDR1 SGHRS and CDR2 YFSETQ come from the germline V gene. Deletions cut 4 bases from V and 4 bases from J, with 17 bases between. The CDR3 bases are TGCGCCAGCAGCCCTGAGGGGGTCCCGATCTATGGCTACACCTTC. It is translated as CASSPEGVPIYGYTF.

The V and J genes are TRBV9 and TRBJ2-3, with 8 bases matching TRBD2. V lost 7 bases and J lost 4; bases outside the gene matches: 5. The CDR3 loop spans 13 amino acids. Germline CDR1 and CDR2: SGDLS and YYNGEE. The CDR3 DNA is TGTGCCAGCGGGACTAGTCCTCCAGATACGCAGTATTTT. It is translated as CASGTSPPDTQYF.

A note on this clone: One end of the junction is discordant with germline, which a read error may explain. This sample includes further DNA sequences coding for the same CDR3. The chain couples TRBV30 to TRBJ1-1, with a tentative D call TRBD1 (5 bases). This CDR3 has 14 residues. Looked up from germline, CDR1 is GTSNPN and CDR2 is SVGIG (reference sequence). The CDR3 coding sequence is TGTGCCTGGAGACCCCTCGACAGTGGAACTGAAGCCTTCTTT. Its translation is CAWRPLDSGTEAFF.

The chain links TRBV7-8 to TRBJ1-3; D possibly corresponds to TRBD1 (5 bases). The germline CDR1 and CDR2 sequences are SGHVS and FQNEAQ. The CDR3 totals 15 residues. Trimming removed 1 base at V and 6 bases at J, with 13 bases between. As DNA, the CDR3 is TGTGCCAGCAGCTTAGGGGTCAGGGTTGAAAACACCATATATTTT. It specifies CASSLGVRVENTIYF.

The V gene is TRBV9, the J gene TRBJ2-1; D ambiguous. The CDR3 runs 16 residues. V was trimmed by 0 bases and J by 3 bases, leaving 13 bases between them. Germline assignment: CDR1 SGDLS and CDR2 YYNGEE. This CDR3 reads CASSVGATARYNEQFF. DNA of the CDR3: TGTGCCAGCAGCGTAGGTGCAACCGCGCGCTACAATGAGCAGTTCTTC.

This chain links TRBV5-1 with TRBJ2-7; 12 nucleotides match TRBD2. The CDR3 is made up of 15 amino acids. With 1 base clipped from V and 6 bases from J, the junction kept 5 bases outside the gene matches. CDR1 is SGHRS and CDR2 is YFSETQ in the germline V gene. The DNA for the CDR3 is TGCGCCAGCAGCTTGCTGACTAGCGGGAGTCTCGAGCAGTACTTC. Translated: CASSLLTSGSLEQYF.

V and J are TRBV6-6 and TRBJ1-5; unclear D gene. Germline values: CDR1 MNHNY, CDR2 SVGAGI (reference sequence). The V and J ends lost 5 bases and 6 bases respectively, with 14 bases between them. There are 14 residues in the CDR3. Here the CDR3 reads CASSHPGVFQPQHF. The CDR3 nucleotides are TGTGCCAGCAGTCACCCGGGTGTATTTCAGCCCCAGCATTTT.

This clone was seen just once. The chain is built from TRBV6-2 or TRBV6-3 and TRBJ1-2, with a tentative D call TRBD1 (5 bases). Trimming took off 2 bases at V and 5 bases at J, with 15 bases between the two ends. The germline gives CDR1 MNHEY, CDR2 SVGEGT. The CDR3 runs 15 residues. The CDR3 sequence: CASSYLPGDLYGYTF. As DNA, the CDR3 is TGTGCCAGCAGTTACCTCCCGGGGGACCTTTATGGCTACACCTTC.

The chain employs TRBV15 and TRBJ2-1; the match to TRBD1 covers 10 bases. The V and J ends lost 4 bases and 5 bases, in that order; junction bases with no gene match: 8. The CDR3 has 16 residues. Germline values: CDR1 LNHNV, CDR2 YYDKDF (reference sequence). CDR3 loop: CATSTRRQGANNEQFF. CDR3 sequence (DNA): TGTGCCACCAGCACCCGCCGACAGGGGGCCAACAATGAGCAGTTCTTC.

This rearrangement joins TRBV2 to TRBJ2-7; possible D gene TRBD1, 6 bases. Trimming removed 5 bases at V and 7 bases at J, with 15 bases between. The CDR3 contains 13 residues. Germline CDR1 and CDR2: SNHLY and FYNNEI. CDR3 sequence: CASSRQGMGEQYF. DNA of the CDR3: TGTGCCAGCAGTAGGCAGGGGATGGGGGAGCAGTACTTC.

V gene TRBV5-5 combines with J gene TRBJ2-1; 8 bases map to TRBD1. CDR1 and CDR2 (germline): SGHKS, YYEKEE (reference sequence). With 5 bases clipped from V and 4 bases from J, the junction kept 8 bases outside the gene matches. The CDR3 runs 15 residues. CDR3 sequence: CASSSGTGLYNEQFF. For the CDR3, the DNA is TGTGCCAGCAGTTCCGGGACAGGACTTTACAATGAGCAGTTCTTC.

The chain couples TRBV7-9 to TRBJ1-1; 7 bases agree with TRBD1. J gave up 5 bases and V 5 bases, and 8 bases lay outside the gene matches. The CDR3 covers 14 residues. CDR1 SEHNR and CDR2 FQNEAQ come from the germline V gene (reference sequence). The CDR3 DNA follows: TGTGCCAGCAGCCTTGGCACAGGGGAGACTGAAGCTTTCTTT. Amino acid sequence: CASSLGTGETEAFF.